A selection of T cell receptor beta chains follows, all from one sample in a study of blood T cells in healthy people across ages. TCRdb re-derived calls from the 5' RACE reads in MiXCR, one entry per CDR3 protein. The sample includes 1.5 million to 2 million distinct CDR3 sequences, about 50% of them seen just once. The sample was blood. These TCRs come from a woman in her thirties or forties in good health. Both conserved end residues are part of each CDR3. A D gene is named only where the DNA matches it firmly. Rows give clone size only sometimes, using once, few, many, or a class for an expanded clone.

V gene	clone size	J gene	D gene	CDR3 protein	CDR3 DNA
TRBV24-1	.	TRBJ2-7	TRBD1	CATSDRDRGHEQYF	TGTGCCACCAGTGATCGGGACAGGGGACACGAGCAGTACTTC
TRBV5-1	.	TRBJ2-5	TRBD1	CASSWADRGPQETQYF	TGCGCCAGCAGCTGGGCCGACAGGGGCCCCCAAGAGACCCAGTACTTC
TRBV29-1	few	TRBJ1-1	TRBD1	CSVGQGINTEAFF	TGCAGCGTAGGACAGGGGATAAACACTGAAGCTTTCTTT
TRBV9	.	TRBJ2-5	TRBD1	CASSPRQGGSRETQYF	TGTGCCAGCAGCCCACGACAGGGGGGTTCTCGAGAGACCCAGTACTTC
TRBV20-1	few	TRBJ2-4	.	CSAGRGLAKNIQYF	TGCAGTGCAGGGAGAGGGCTAGCCAAAAACATTCAGTACTTC
TRBV29-1	.	TRBJ2-7	.	CSVRRFSYEQYF	TGCAGCGTTCGCAGGTTCTCCTACGAGCAGTACTTC
TRBV12-3/TRBV12-4	.	TRBJ2-3	TRBD2	CASSWTSGPDTQYF	TGTGCCAGCAGTTGGACTAGCGGGCCAGATACGCAGTATTTT
TRBV7-2	.	TRBJ1-6	.	CASSLAPREGNSPLHF	TGTGCCAGCAGCTTAGCTCCGCGCGAGGGAAATTCACCCCTCCACTTT
TRBV20-1	.	TRBJ1-6	.	CSARDQEGVTSPLHF	TGCAGTGCTAGAGATCAGGAGGGGGTGACTTCACCCCTCCACTTT
TRBV25-1	few	TRBJ1-1	.	CASSESGRGNTEAFF	TGTGCCAGCAGTGAATCAGGGCGGGGGAACACTGAAGCTTTCTTT
TRBV2	few	TRBJ1-1	.	CASSESVNTEAFF	TGTGCCAGCAGTGAGTCCGTGAACACTGAAGCTTTCTTT
TRBV27	.	TRBJ1-2	.	CASSLSSDFYGYTF	TGTGCCAGCAGTTTATCGTCGGATTTCTATGGCTACACCTTC
TRBV7-2	few	TRBJ2-5	TRBD2	CASSPAGAGLQETQYF	TGTGCCAGCAGCCCAGCGGGAGCGGGACTCCAAGAGACCCAGTACTTC
TRBV20-1	.	TRBJ2-3	TRBD2	CSAKSGGHPTDTQYF	TGCAGTGCAAAGAGCGGGGGCCACCCTACCGATACGCAGTATTTT
TRBV7-2	few	TRBJ2-3	TRBD2	CASRPRGGSSPDTQYF	TGTGCCAGCAGACCTCGGGGGGGCTCTTCTCCAGATACGCAGTATTTT
TRBV7-2	.	TRBJ1-1	TRBD1	CASSRRQGQAEAFF	TGTGCCAGCAGCAGGAGACAGGGGCAGGCTGAAGCTTTCTTT
TRBV4-1	few	TRBJ2-1	.	CASSQDVQSSEQFF	TGCGCCAGCAGCCAAGATGTCCAAAGCAGTGAGCAGTTCTTC
TRBV5-1	.	TRBJ2-3	.	CASSSVTGLPSDTQYF	TGCGCCAGCAGCTCAGTCACGGGACTCCCGTCAGATACGCAGTATTTT
TRBV4-3	.	TRBJ2-3	TRBD2	CASSWGTSEGTDTQYF	TGCGCCAGCTCTTGGGGGACTAGCGAAGGGACAGATACGCAGTATTTT
TRBV7-8	.	TRBJ1-2	.	CASSLAGDRYYGYTF	TGTGCCAGCAGCTTAGCGGGAGACAGATACTATGGCTACACCTTC
TRBV4-1	.	TRBJ2-3	.	CASSPLWGDTDTQYF	TGCGCCAGCAGCCCCCTTTGGGGGGACACAGATACGCAGTATTTT
TRBV20-1	.	TRBJ1-2	.	CSASREVVVGYTF	TGCAGTGCATCCAGGGAAGTGGTAGTCGGCTACACCTTC
TRBV10-3	many	TRBJ2-7	.	CAISGEGKQYF	TGTGCCATCAGTGGGGAAGGGAAGCAGTACTTC
TRBV7-2	few	TRBJ2-1	.	CASSPPWAREQFF	TGTGCCAGCAGCCCCCCATGGGCCCGGGAGCAGTTCTTC